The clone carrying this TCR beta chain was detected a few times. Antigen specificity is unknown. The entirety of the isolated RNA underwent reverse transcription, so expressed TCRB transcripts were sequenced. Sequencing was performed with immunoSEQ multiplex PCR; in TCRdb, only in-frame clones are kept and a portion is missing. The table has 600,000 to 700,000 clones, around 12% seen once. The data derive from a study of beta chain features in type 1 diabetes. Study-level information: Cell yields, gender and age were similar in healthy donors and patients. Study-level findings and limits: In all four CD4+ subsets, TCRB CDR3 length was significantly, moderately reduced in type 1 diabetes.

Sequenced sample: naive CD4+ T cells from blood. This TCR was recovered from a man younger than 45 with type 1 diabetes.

The CDR3 DNA is TGTGCCTGGAGTCGACAGGGGGACAAGCCCCAGCATTTT. Its translation: CAWSRQGDKPQHF. The chain uses TRBV30 and TRBJ1-5; 9 nucleotides align to TRBD1. Germline assignment: CDR1 GTSNPN and CDR2 SVGIG (reference sequence). The CDR3 covers 13 residues. With 2 bases clipped from V and 8 bases from J, the junction kept 4 bases outside the gene matches.